One sample yielded the 18 T cell receptor beta chains listed below, sequenced in a study of identical twins. Each CDR3 protein is one row after TCRdb ran MiXCR on the 5' RACE reads. Of around 280,000 distinct CDR3 sequences listed, approximately 8.5% are singletons. The same sample was also studied in work on yellow fever vaccine responses in identical twins.

Sequencing used memory (CD45RO+) T cells sorted from blood. The receptors originated from a woman aged 18-30 years in good health.

This clonotype was seen repeatedly, ten times or more. V and J are TRBV28 and TRBJ2-1; TRBD2 aligns across 13 bases. The V gene end was trimmed by 2 bases and the J gene end by 12 bases; junction bases not matched to a gene: 4. CDR3 length: 14 residues. Germline V CDR1 and CDR2: MDHEN, SYDVKM. The CDR3 DNA reads TGTGCCAGCAGTTTAACTAGCGGGGGGGCCCGGCAGTTCTTC. Its translation: CASSLTSGGARQFF.

A few counts support this clonotype. This chain connects TRBV6-2 or TRBV6-3 to TRBJ2-1; D is possibly TRBD2 (5 bases). The germline gives CDR1 MNHEY, CDR2 SVGEGT. The CDR3 covers 14 residues. The V end was cut by 6 bases, the J end by 10 bases, with 19 bases between. CDR3 residues: CASRSPSMDREQFF. CDR3 sequence (DNA): TGTGCCAGCAGGTCCCCTAGCATGGATAGGGAGCAGTTCTTC.

The chain recombines TRBV5-6 with TRBJ2-3; TRBD2 matches at 16 bases. The CDR3 sequence is 17 residues long. V lost 4 bases and J lost 4; bases outside the gene matches: 6. Per the germline V gene, CDR1 is SGHDT and CDR2 is YYEEEE. The CDR3, as DNA: TGTGCCAGCAGCCGTGGGACTAGCGGGAGGGCAGCAGATACGCAGTATTTT. Its translation is CASSRGTSGRAADTQYF.

The table lists this clonotype with a few counts. Compared with germline, one end of the junction differs, possibly owing to a read error. V gene TRBV19 combines with J gene TRBJ2-4; TRBD2 agrees at 10 bases. The CDR3 is 12 amino acids. In germline, CDR1 is LNHDA, CDR2 SQIVND (reference sequence). The CDR3 region is CASSMSGGGQHF. The CDR3 DNA follows: TGTGCCAGTAGTATGAGCGGGGGGGGTCAACACTTC.

The CDR3 here is CASPGGANEQFF. The DNA of the CDR3 is TGTGCCAGCCCCGGTGGGGCTAATGAGCAGTTCTTC. The chain combines TRBV2 with TRBJ2-1, with D possibly matching TRBD1 (5 bases). The length of the CDR3 is 12 residues. Germline CDR1 and CDR2: SNHLY and FYNNEI. Trimming removed 8 bases at V and 7 bases at J, with 12 bases between.

V gene TRBV11-2 combines with J gene TRBJ1-4, with 7 bases fitting TRBD1. Germline trimming cut 3 bases from V and 4 bases from J; bases unmatched to any gene: 11. Looked up from germline, CDR1 is SGHAT and CDR2 is FQNNGV. This CDR3 contains 17 residues. The CDR3 spells CASSFYNRDRVNEKLFF. As DNA, the CDR3 is TGTGCCAGCAGCTTCTACAACCGCGACAGGGTTAATGAAAAACTGTTTTTT. Variable domain in full (rest from reference TRBV11-2 and TRBJ1-4): EAGVAQSPRYKIIEKRQSVAFWCNPISGHATLYWYQQILGQGPKLLIQFQNNGVVDDSQLPKDRFSAERLKGVDSTLKIQPAKLEDSAVYLCASSFYNRDRVNEKLFFGSGTQLSVL.

This clonotype was picked up many times. The rearrangement joins TRBV20-1 to TRBJ1-1; D is possibly TRBD1 (6 bases). In germline, CDR1 is DFQATT, CDR2 SNEGSKA (reference sequence). The CDR3 loop spans 13 amino acids. Trimming cost V 0 bases and J 4 bases, with 9 bases left between them. The CDR3 DNA sequence: TGCAGTGCTAGAGATAAGGGGGGCACTGAAGCTTTCTTT. Protein sequence: CSARDKGGTEAFF.

The V and J genes are TRBV20-1 and TRBJ2-4; D not certain. CDR1 DFQATT and CDR2 SNEGSKA come from the germline V gene (reference sequence). Trimming took off 5 bases at V and 0 bases at J, with 14 bases between the two ends. The CDR3 length is 15 residues. The CDR3 protein is CSAPNSVVAKNIQYF. The CDR3 DNA reads as TGCAGTGCTCCTAACTCAGTGGTAGCCAAAAACATTCAGTACTTC.

The chain recombines TRBV7-3 with TRBJ2-1; D might be TRBD1 (6 bases). Trimming stripped 3 bases from V and 9 bases from J, with 15 bases between. There are 14 residues in the CDR3. The V gene's germline CDR1 is SGHTA and CDR2 FQGTGA. DNA of the CDR3: TGTGCCAGCAGCTTCGCGGCCCTAGGGGGTGAGCAGTTCTTC. It yields the protein CASSFAALGGEQFF.

At least ten counts were recorded for this clonotype. The chain links TRBV20-1 to TRBJ2-2; TRBD2 is a possible D gene (5 bases). Germline values: CDR1 DFQATT, CDR2 SNEGSKA (reference sequence). The V gene lost 6 bases and the J gene lost 6 bases, with 11 bases spanning the gap. This CDR3 is built from 12 residues. The CDR3 region has the DNA TGCAGTGCCAGATGGGGAGCCGGGGAGCTGTTTTTT. Amino acids: CSARWGAGELFF.

This clonotype was observed at least ten times. J is TRBJ2-1 and V is TRBV4-2; TRBD2 aligns across 7 bases. V trimming: 1 base; J trimming: 0 bases; junction bases outside the gene matches: 6. Germline V lookup: CDR1 LGHNA, CDR2 YNFKEQ. CDR3 length: 17 amino acids. As DNA, the CDR3 is TGTGCCAGCAGCCAAGTTTCCCCTAGCGGCTCCTACAATGAGCAGTTCTTC. This encodes CASSQVSPSGSYNEQFF.

In this sample, this clonotype turned up many times. V usage is TRBV29-1 and J usage is TRBJ2-5, with a tentative D call TRBD2 (6 bases). Trimming took 5 bases from V and 2 from J, leaving 12 bases between them. This CDR3 spans 13 amino acids. In germline, CDR1 is SQVTM, CDR2 ANQGSEA. The DNA for the CDR3 is TGCAGCGTTCTCGGGGGAGTACAAGAGACCCAGTACTTC. This codes for CSVLGGVQETQYF.

This clonotype was counted between two and nine times. The rearrangement joins TRBV6-5 to TRBJ1-1; 8 positions agree with TRBD1. The CDR3 has 15 residues. Trimming cost V 4 bases and J 4 bases; bases outside gene matches: 8. CDR1 and CDR2 (germline): MNHEY, SVGAGI. The CDR3 region has the DNA TGTGCCAGCAGTTCAACCTGGACAGGGACCACTGAAGCTTTCTTT. Amino acid sequence: CASSSTWTGTTEAFF.

The genes are TRBV2 and TRBJ2-7; TRBD2 is a possible D gene (6 bases). Germline CDR1 is SNHLY and CDR2 is FYNNEI. The length of the CDR3 is 11 residues. V was trimmed by 3 bases and J by 9 bases, leaving 9 bases between them. CDR3 bases: TGTGCCAGCAGTGACGGGGGAGGGCAGTACGTC. It specifies CASSDGGGQYV.

This clonotype was recorded many times. The CDR3 here is CASSYSGASASGELFF. The CDR3 nucleotides are TGTGCCAGCAGTTACTCCGGGGCTAGCGCGTCCGGGGAGCTGTTTTTT. The V and J genes are TRBV6-2 or TRBV6-3 and TRBJ2-2, with a possible D match to TRBD2 (6 bases). Trimming cost V 0 bases and J 6 bases, with 14 bases left between them. CDR1 and CDR2 from the germline V gene are MNHEY and SVGEGT. The CDR3 spans 16 residues.

This clonotype was counted at least ten times. J is TRBJ1-4 and V is TRBV20-1; D may be TRBD1 (5 bases). Germline CDR1 DFQATT, CDR2 SNEGSKA (reference sequence). Trimming left V 1 base short and J 5 bases short, with 14 bases between. The CDR3 sequence is 15 residues long. The CDR3 is CSARAGAGLNEKLFF. The CDR3 nucleotides read TGCAGTGCTAGAGCCGGGGCCGGACTAAATGAAAAACTGTTTTTT.

This clonotype was found a few times. CDR3 in amino acids: CASSAGTSGGTDTQYF. CDR3 bases: TGTGCCAGCAGCGCCGGGACTAGCGGCGGCACAGATACGCAGTATTTT. This chain joins TRBV6-4 and TRBJ2-3, with 11 bases aligning to TRBD2. The CDR3 runs to 16 residues. Germline CDR1 is MRHNA and CDR2 is SNTAGT. Unmatched junction bases numbered 6, after V lost 6 bases and J lost 1 base.

Many counts were recorded for this clonotype. The genes are TRBV2 and TRBJ2-1, with a tentative D call TRBD2 (6 bases). V was shortened by 7 bases and J by 8 bases, with 15 bases between the two germline ends. Germline-derived CDR1 and CDR2 are SNHLY and FYNNEI. The CDR3 contains 13 residues. The chain's CDR3 is CASISGPSDEQFF. CDR3 in DNA: TGTGCCAGCATTAGCGGTCCCTCGGATGAGCAGTTCTTC.